This T cell receptor beta chain was identified in a study of T cell repertoires in cytomegalovirus infection. Study background: CMV epitopes that were recently identified and HLA-C-restricted were used alongside well-studied HLA-B-restricted ones. A matching HLA type, together with CMV infection, was signaled by public TCR beta signatures. Findings of the study overall: Summed frequency of public TCR beta families distinguished CMV carriers with the relevant HLA. Dominating the ex vivo response were HLA-C-restricted CMV-specific TCR beta clonotypes.

Germline V gene lookup returns CDR1 SGHTA and CDR2 FQGNSA. The CDR3 sequence is 15 residues long. V was clipped by 6 bases and J by 8 bases, with 20 bases between them. TCRdb re-derived calls from the reads in MiXCR, one entry per CDR3 protein. The table shows 95,000 to 150,000 distinct CDR3 sequences, with around 30% occurring only once. About this clonotype itself: Its antigen is still unknown.

The V and J genes are TRBV7-2 and TRBJ2-1, with D perhaps matching TRBD2 (6 bases). The sequences come from CD8+ T cells from cultured PBMCs, collected from culture after CMV antigen stimulation. The clonotype comes from a human donor in good health (CMV status not recorded). Some clones in this sample may be carry-over from other donors' samples. CDR3 region: CASSLGLQAVDEQFF. The DNA for the CDR3 is TGTGCCAGCAGTTTGGGACTCCAGGCGGTGGATGAGCAGTTCTTC.